This T cell receptor (beta chain) was retrieved from a study of cytomegalovirus exposure and HLA in healthy donors. Study findings and constraints: Reports indicated that the classifier achieved high specificity and sensitivity in diagnosing cytomegalovirus status.

Germline assignment: CDR1 SGDLS and CDR2 YYNGEE. With 0 bases clipped from V and 1 base from J, the junction kept 1 base outside the gene matches. The CDR3 totals 15 residues. A few counts support this clone. The antigen remains undetermined. PCR primers comprised 60 Vbeta and 13 Jbeta primers. Assay used: immunoSEQ multiplex PCR; TCRdb lists only in-frame clones, some missing. The data hold about 150,000 clones, with approximately 81% observed a single time. The rearrangement joins TRBV9 to TRBJ2-3, with 8 bases aligning to TRBD2. This TCR was sampled from a male donor in good health and CMV-seronegative. What was sequenced was PBMCs. CDR3 nucleotides: TGTGCCAGCAGCGTAGAACTAGCGGGCACAGATACGCAGTATTTT. It encodes CASSVELAGTDTQYF.